The entry that follows covers one T cell receptor (beta chain) sequence. Its target is unknown. These data come from a study of cytomegalovirus exposure and HLA in healthy donors. Researchers ran the PCR with 60 Vbeta and 13 Jbeta primers. Clones were read by immunoSEQ multiplex PCR, and TCRdb kept only the in-frame ones, dropping some. The data contain fewer than 200,000 clones, 70% to 85% of them seen just once; the ten biggest clones take up around 1.9%. Study results and limitations: Later analysis identified a missense DCLRE1C variant that was linked to TCR beta V- and J-gene trimming. There were under 200 TCR beta chains listed as cytomegalovirus-associated.

Germline values: CDR1 SGHRS, CDR2 YFSETQ. This CDR3 comprises 14 residues. V shed 4 bases and J 2 bases; nucleotides not matched to a gene: 1. Sequenced: PBMCs. The chain uses TRBV5-1 and TRBJ2-7; 12 nucleotides agree with TRBD2. This TCR was sampled from a man in his forties in good health and CMV-seronegative. CDR3 DNA sequence: TGCGCCAGCAGCCGGACTAGCGGGGCCTACGAGCAGTACTTC. Protein: CASSRTSGAYEQYF.